Here is one T cell receptor (beta chain) with its context. Its cognate antigen is unknown. TCR alpha and TCR beta cDNA libraries with sample barcodes and UMIs came from 5'RACE using constant-segment primers. TCRdb reanalysed the 5' RACE reads using MiXCR and keeps one entry per CDR3 protein. Among more than 150,000 distinct CDR3 sequences listed, approximately 17% were seen once. This specimen comes from a study of T-cell memory formation after mild COVID-19. Notes on the study in general: Clones contracting day 15 to 85 were balanced CD4/CD8; later expanders leaned CD4+. Certain responding clones were present in pre-infection memory, suggesting participation of cross-reactive memory.

CDR3 length: 14 amino acids. V trimming: 6 bases; J trimming: 3 bases; junction bases outside the gene matches: 7. The germline CDR1 and CDR2 sequences are DFQATT and SNEGSKA (reference sequence). Input material: PBMCs or a T cell subset sorted from them (not recorded which). The V gene is TRBV20-1, the J gene TRBJ1-1, with 10 bases lining up with TRBD1. This clonotype was sampled from a man between 18 and 29 years old who had mild COVID-19 (a few samples of this study predate the infection). Cell type and time point are not known. In DNA, the CDR3 is TGCAGTGCCGTGACAGGGGGCTGGGACACTGAAGCTTTCTTT. This encodes CSAVTGGWDTEAFF.